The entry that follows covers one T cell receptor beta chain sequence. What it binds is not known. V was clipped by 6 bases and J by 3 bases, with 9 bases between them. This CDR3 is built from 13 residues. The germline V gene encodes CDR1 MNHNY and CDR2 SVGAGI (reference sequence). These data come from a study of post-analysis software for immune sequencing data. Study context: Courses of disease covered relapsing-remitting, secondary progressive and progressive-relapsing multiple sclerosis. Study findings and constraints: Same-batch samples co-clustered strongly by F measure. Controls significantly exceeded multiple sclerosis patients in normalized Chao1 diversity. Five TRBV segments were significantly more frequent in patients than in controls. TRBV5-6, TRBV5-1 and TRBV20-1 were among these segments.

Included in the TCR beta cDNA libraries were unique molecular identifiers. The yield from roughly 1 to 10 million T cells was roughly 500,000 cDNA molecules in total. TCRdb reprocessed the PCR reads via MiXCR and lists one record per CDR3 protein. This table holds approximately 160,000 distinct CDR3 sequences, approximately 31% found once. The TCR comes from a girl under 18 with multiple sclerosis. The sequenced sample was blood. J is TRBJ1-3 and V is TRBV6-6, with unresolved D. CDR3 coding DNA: TGTGCCAGCAGAAGTCGGGTTGGAAACACCATATATTTT. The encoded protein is CASRSRVGNTIYF.